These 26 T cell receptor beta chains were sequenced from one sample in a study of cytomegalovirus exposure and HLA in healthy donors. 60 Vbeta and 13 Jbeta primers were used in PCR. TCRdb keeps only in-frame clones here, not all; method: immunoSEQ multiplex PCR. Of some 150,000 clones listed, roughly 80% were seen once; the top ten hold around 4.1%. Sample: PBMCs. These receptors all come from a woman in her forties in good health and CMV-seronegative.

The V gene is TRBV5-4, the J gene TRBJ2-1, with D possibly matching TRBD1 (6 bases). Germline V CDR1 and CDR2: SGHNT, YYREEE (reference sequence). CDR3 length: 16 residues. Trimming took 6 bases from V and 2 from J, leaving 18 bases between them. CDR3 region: CASTSGGGSAYNEQFF. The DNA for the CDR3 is TGTGCCAGCACCTCCGGTGGGGGCTCGGCCTACAATGAGCAGTTCTTC.

As DNA, the CDR3 is TGTGCCAGCAGCCTGGACAGAAGTTACGAGCAGTACTTC. Translating it yields CASSLDRSYEQYF. The rearrangement links TRBV5-4 to TRBJ2-7; D is perhaps TRBD1 (6 bases). V dropped 4 bases and J dropped 4 bases, with 12 bases sitting between them. Germline assignment: CDR1 SGHNT and CDR2 YYREEE (reference sequence). The CDR3 totals 13 residues.

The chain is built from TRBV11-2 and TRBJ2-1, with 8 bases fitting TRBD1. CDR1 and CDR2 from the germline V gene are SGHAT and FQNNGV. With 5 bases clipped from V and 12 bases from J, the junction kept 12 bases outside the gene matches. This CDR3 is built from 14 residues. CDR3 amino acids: CASSPRDRPLGQFF. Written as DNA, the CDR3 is TGTGCCAGCAGCCCCCGGGACAGGCCGCTCGGGCAGTTCTTC. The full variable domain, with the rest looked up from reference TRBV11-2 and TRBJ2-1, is EAGVAQSPRYKIIEKRQSVAFWCNPISGHATLYWYQQILGQGPKLLIQFQNNGVVDDSQLPKDRFSAERLKGVDSTLKIQPAKLEDSAVYLCASSPRDRPLGQFFGPGTRLTVL.

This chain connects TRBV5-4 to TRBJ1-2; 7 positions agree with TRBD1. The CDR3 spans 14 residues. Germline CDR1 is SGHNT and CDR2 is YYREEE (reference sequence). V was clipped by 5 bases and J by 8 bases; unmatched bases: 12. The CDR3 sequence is CASRPTTTGDGYTF. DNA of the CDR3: TGTGCCAGCAGACCCACCACTACAGGGGACGGCTACACCTTC.

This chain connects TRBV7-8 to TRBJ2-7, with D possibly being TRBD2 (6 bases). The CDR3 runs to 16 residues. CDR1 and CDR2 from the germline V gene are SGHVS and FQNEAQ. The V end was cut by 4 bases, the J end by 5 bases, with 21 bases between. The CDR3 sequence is CASSYGFGSTNHEQYF. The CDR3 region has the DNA TGTGCCAGCAGCTACGGTTTCGGGAGTACGAACCACGAGCAGTACTTC.

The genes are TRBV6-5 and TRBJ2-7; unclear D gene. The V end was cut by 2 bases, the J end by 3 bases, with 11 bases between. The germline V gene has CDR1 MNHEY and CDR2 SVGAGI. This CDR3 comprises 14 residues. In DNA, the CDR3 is TGTGCCAGCAGTTACAAGCTTGCTGGCTACGAGCAGTACTTC. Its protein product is CASSYKLAGYEQYF.

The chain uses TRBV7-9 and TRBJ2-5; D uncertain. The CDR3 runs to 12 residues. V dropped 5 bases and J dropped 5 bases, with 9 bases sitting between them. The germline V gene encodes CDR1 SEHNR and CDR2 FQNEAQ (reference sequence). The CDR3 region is CASSPHRETQYF. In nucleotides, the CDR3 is TGTGCCAGCAGCCCTCACCGGGAGACCCAGTACTTC.

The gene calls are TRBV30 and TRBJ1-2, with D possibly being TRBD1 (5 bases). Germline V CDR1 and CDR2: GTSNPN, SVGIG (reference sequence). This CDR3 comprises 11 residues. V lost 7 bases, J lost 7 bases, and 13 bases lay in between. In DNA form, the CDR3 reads TGTGCCTTACAGGTGTTCGGTGGCTACACCTTC. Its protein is CALQVFGGYTF.

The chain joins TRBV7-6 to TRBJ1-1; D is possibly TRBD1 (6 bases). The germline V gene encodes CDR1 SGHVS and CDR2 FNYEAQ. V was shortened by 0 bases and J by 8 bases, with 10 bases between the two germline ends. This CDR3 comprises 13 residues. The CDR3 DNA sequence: TGTGCCAGCAGCTTAGCGGACAGTAGAGAAGCTTTCTTT. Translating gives CASSLADSREAFF.

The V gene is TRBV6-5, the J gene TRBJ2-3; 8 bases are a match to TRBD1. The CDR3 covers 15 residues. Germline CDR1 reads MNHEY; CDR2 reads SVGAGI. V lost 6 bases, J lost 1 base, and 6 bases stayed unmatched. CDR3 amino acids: CASSQGQGGTDTQYF. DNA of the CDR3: TGTGCCAGCAGCCAAGGACAGGGAGGCACAGATACGCAGTATTTT.

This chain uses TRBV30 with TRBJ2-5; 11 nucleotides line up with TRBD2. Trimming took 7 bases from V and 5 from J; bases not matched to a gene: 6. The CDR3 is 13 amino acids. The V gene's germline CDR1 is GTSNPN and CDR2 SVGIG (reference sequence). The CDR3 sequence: CALAGGPGETQYF. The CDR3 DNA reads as TGTGCCTTAGCGGGAGGGCCAGGGGAGACCCAGTACTTC. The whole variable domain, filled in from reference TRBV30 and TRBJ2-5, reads SQTIHQWPATLVQPVGSPLSLECTVEGTSNPNLYWYRQAAGRGLQLLFYSVGIGQISSEVPQNLSASRPQDRQFILSSKKLLLSDSGFYLCALAGGPGETQYFGPGTRLLVL.

In nucleotides, the CDR3 is TGCAGCGTTGGAAGCGACACCATATATTTT. It encodes CSVGSDTIYF. The V call is TRBV29-1, the J call TRBJ1-3; D gene uncertain. The V end was cut by 4 bases, the J end by 8 bases, with 6 bases between. CDR1 SQVTM and CDR2 ANQGSEA come from the germline V gene. The CDR3 is made up of 10 amino acids.

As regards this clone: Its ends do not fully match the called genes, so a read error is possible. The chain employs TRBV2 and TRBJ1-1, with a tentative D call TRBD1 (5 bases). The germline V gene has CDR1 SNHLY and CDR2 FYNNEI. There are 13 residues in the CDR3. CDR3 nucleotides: TGTGCCGGCAGAAAGGGGATGGACACTGAAGCTTTCTTT. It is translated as CAGRKGMDTEAFF.

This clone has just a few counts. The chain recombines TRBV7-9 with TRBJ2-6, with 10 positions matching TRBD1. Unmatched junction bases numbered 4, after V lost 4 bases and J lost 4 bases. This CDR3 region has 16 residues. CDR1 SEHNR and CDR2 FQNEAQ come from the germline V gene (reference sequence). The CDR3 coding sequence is TGTGCCAGCAGCTCCGGACAGGGGGTCGGGGCCAACGTCCTGACTTTC. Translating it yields CASSSGQGVGANVLTF.

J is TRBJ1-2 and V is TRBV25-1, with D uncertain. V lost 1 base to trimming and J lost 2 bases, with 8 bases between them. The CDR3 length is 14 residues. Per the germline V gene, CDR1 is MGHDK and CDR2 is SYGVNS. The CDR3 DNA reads TGTGCCAGCAGTGAATTAGATGTAAACTATGGCTACACCTTC. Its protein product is CASSELDVNYGYTF.

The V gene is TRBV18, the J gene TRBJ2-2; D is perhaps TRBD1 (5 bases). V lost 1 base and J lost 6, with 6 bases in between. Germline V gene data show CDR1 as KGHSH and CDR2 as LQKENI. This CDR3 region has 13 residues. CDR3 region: CASSPQGSGELFF. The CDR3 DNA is TGTGCCAGCTCACCACAGGGGTCCGGGGAGCTGTTTTTT.

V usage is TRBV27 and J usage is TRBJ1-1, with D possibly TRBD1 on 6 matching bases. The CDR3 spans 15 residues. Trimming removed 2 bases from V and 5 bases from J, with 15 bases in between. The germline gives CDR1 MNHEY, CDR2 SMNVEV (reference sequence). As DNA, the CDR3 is TGTGCCAGCAGTTTACTCAGGGTTAGGGGGACTGAAGCTTTCTTT. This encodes CASSLLRVRGTEAFF.

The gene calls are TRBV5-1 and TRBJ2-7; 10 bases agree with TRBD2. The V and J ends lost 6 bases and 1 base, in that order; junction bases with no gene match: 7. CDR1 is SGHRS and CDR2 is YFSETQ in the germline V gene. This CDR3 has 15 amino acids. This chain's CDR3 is CASTEGTSASYEQYF. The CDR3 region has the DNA TGCGCCAGCACCGAGGGGACTAGCGCATCCTACGAGCAGTACTTC.

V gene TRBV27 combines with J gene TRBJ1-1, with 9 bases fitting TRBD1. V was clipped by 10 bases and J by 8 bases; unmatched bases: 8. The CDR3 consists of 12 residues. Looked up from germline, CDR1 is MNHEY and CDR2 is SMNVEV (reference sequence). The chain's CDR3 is CATGTGLDEAFF. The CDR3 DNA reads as TGTGCCACCGGGACAGGGTTGGACGAAGCTTTCTTT.

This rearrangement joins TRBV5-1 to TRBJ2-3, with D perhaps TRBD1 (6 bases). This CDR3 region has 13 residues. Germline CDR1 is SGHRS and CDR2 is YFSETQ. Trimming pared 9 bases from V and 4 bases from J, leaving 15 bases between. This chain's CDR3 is CANWARGADTQYF. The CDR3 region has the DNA TGCGCCAACTGGGCCAGGGGCGCAGATACGCAGTATTTT.

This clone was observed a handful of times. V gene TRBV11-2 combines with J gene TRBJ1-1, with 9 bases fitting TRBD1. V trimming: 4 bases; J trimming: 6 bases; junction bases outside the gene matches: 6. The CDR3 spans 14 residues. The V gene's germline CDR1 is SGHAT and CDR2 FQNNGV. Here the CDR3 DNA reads TGTGCCAGCAGCTCCGGACAGGGGCGGGCTGAAGCTTTCTTT. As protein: CASSSGQGRAEAFF.

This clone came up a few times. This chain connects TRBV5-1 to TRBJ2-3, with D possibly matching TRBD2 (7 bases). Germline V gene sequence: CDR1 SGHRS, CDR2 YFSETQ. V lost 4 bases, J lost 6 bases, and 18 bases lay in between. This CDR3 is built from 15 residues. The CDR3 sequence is CASSGGGGRSDTQYF. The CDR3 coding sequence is TGCGCCAGCAGCGGGGGGGGCGGGCGATCCGATACGCAGTATTTT.

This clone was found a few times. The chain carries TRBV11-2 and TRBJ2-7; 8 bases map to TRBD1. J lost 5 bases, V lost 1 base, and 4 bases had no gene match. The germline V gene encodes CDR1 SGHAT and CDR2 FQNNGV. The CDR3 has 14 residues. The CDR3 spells CASSLVAGGHEQYF. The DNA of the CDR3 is TGTGCCAGCAGCTTAGTGGCAGGGGGCCACGAGCAGTACTTC.

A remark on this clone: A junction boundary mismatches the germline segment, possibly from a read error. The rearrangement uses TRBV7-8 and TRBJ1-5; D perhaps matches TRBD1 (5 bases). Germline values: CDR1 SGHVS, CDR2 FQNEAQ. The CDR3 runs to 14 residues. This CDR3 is CASCLGLGLVPQHF. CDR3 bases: TGTGCCAGCTGCTTGGGGTTGGGGCTCGTGCCCCAGCATTTT.

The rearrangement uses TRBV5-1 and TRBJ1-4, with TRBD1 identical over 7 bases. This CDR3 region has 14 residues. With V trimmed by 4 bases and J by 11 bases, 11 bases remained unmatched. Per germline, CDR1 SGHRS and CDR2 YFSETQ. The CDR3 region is CASSPPGGGQKLFF. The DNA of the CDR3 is TGCGCCAGCAGCCCTCCAGGGGGTGGGCAGAAACTGTTTTTT.

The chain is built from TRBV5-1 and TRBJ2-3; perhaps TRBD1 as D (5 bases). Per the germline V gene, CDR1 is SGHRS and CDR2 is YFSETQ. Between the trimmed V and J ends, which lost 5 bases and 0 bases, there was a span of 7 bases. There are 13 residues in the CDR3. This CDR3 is CASRRQSTDTQYF. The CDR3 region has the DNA TGCGCCAGCAGGCGACAGAGCACAGATACGCAGTATTTT.